One sample yielded the 27 T cell receptor beta chains listed below, sequenced in a study of cytomegalovirus exposure and HLA in healthy donors. PCR used 60 Vbeta primers and 13 Jbeta primers. TCRdb's copy holds only in-frame clones and misses some; the assay was immunoSEQ multiplex PCR. The sample includes around 100,000 clones, 60% to 70% seen only once; the top ten take less than 3.5%. Material: PBMCs. The receptors here all came from a woman between 50 and 59 years old in good health and CMV-seronegative.

The chain combines TRBV7-6 with TRBJ2-2, with 7 bases matching TRBD1. Losses at the gene ends were 0 bases for V and 4 bases for J; bases not matched to a gene: 8. The V gene's germline CDR1 is SGHVS and CDR2 FNYEAQ. This CDR3 comprises 17 residues. CDR3 sequence: CASSLARTGSTTGELFF. The CDR3 DNA reads as TGTGCCAGCAGCTTAGCGCGGACAGGTTCAACCACCGGGGAGCTGTTTTTT.

This chain connects TRBV2 to TRBJ1-2, with D unresolved. The CDR3 length is 12 residues. V shed 6 bases and J shed 3 bases, with 8 bases lying between them. CDR1 is SNHLY and CDR2 is FYNNEI in the germline V gene. The CDR3 sequence is CASRVADYGYTF. The CDR3 nucleotides read TGTGCCAGCAGGGTGGCAGACTATGGCTACACCTTC.

The rearrangement joins TRBV6-5 to TRBJ1-3; D is unresolved. Germline assignment: CDR1 MNHEY and CDR2 SVGAGI. Trimming took 0 bases from V and 0 from J, leaving 6 bases between them. The length of the CDR3 is 15 residues. The CDR3 DNA reads TGTGCCAGCAGTTACTCGGCAGACTCTGGAAACACCATATATTTT. This codes for CASSYSADSGNTIYF.

Only a few counts were recorded for this clone. This chain uses TRBV7-6 with TRBJ1-3; perhaps TRBD1 as D (6 bases). Trimming stripped 5 bases from V and 3 bases from J, with 11 bases between. The CDR3 covers 14 residues. CDR1 and CDR2 from the germline V gene are SGHVS and FNYEAQ. The CDR3 reads CASSIQGSGNTIYF. The CDR3 DNA sequence: TGTGCCAGCAGCATACAGGGTAGTGGAAACACCATATATTTT.

The CDR3 nucleotides read TGCGCCAGCAGGCCTCCGGGACAATCGAACACCGGGGAGCTGTTTTTT. Translated, it gives CASRPPGQSNTGELFF. This chain uses TRBV5-1 with TRBJ2-2; a possible D gene is TRBD1 (6 bases). Germline CDR1 reads SGHRS; CDR2 reads YFSETQ. The V end was cut by 5 bases, the J end by 0 bases, with 14 bases between. This CDR3 is 16 amino acids long.

The genes are TRBV25-1 and TRBJ1-1; tentatively, D is TRBD1 (6 bases). The CDR3 is 15 residues long. Germline V gene data show CDR1 as MGHDK and CDR2 as SYGVNS. V gave up 0 bases and J gave up 8 bases, with 16 bases separating them. The CDR3, as DNA: TGTGCCAGCAGTGAATATCTGGGGGGGCGGAGAGAAGCTTTCTTT. It codes for CASSEYLGGRREAFF.

This chain joins TRBV19 and TRBJ2-7; 7 nucleotides line up with TRBD2. J gave up 3 bases and V 5 bases, and 1 base lay outside the gene matches. This CDR3 is 12 amino acids long. The germline CDR1 and CDR2 sequences are LNHDA and SQIVND (reference sequence). DNA of the CDR3: TGTGCCAGTAGTCCGGGAGGCTACGAGCAGTACTTC. Translated, it gives CASSPGGYEQYF.

The chain employs TRBV7-9 and TRBJ2-7; D is possibly TRBD1 (5 bases). Germline V CDR1 and CDR2: SEHNR, FQNEAQ (reference sequence). V dropped 5 bases and J dropped 1 base, with 15 bases sitting between them. The CDR3 sequence is 15 residues long. Here the CDR3 DNA reads TGTGCCAGCAGCCCAAGTTGGGGCGGATCCTACGAGCAGTACTTC. Translation gives CASSPSWGGSYEQYF.

The rearrangement joins TRBV19 to TRBJ1-4; 7 nucleotides align to TRBD1. CDR1 is LNHDA and CDR2 is SQIVND in the germline V gene (reference sequence). The trim removed 4 bases at V and 0 bases at J, leaving 11 bases unmatched. CDR3 length: 18 residues. The CDR3 bases are TGTGCCAGTAGTACCCCCGTCGGACAGGCAGCAACTAATGAAAAACTGTTTTTT. The encoded protein is CASSTPVGQAATNEKLFF.

The V gene is TRBV7-9, the J gene TRBJ1-1; D gene ambiguous. The CDR3 has 13 amino acids. V was trimmed by 3 bases and J by 11 bases, leaving 16 bases between them. CDR1 and CDR2 (germline): SEHNR, FQNEAQ (reference sequence). CDR3: CASSFQASDAAFF. The DNA of the CDR3 is TGTGCCAGCAGCTTTCAGGCCTCAGACGCTGCTTTCTTT.

The chain has TRBV6-5 and TRBJ2-7, with 11 bases identical to TRBD2. Germline lookup yields CDR1 MNHEY and CDR2 SVGAGI. V was pared by 6 bases and J by 2 bases, with 3 bases of the junction left unmatched. The CDR3 length is 14 residues. CDR3 loop: CASSYSGRAYEQYF. CDR3 in DNA: TGTGCCAGCAGCTATAGCGGGAGGGCCTACGAGCAGTACTTC.

CDR3: CASSMDRATTDTQYF. CDR3 nucleotide sequence: TGTGCCAGCTCAATGGACAGGGCCACCACAGATACGCAGTATTTT. The J gene is TRBJ2-3, the V gene TRBV18; TRBD1 matches 8 bases. The J segment lost 2 bases and the V segment lost 5 bases, leaving 6 bases of the junction unmatched. Germline CDR1 and CDR2: KGHSH and LQKENI. The CDR3 is 15 amino acids.

The chain recombines TRBV9 with TRBJ2-2; tentatively, D is TRBD1 (6 bases). Germline loops: CDR1 SGDLS, CDR2 YYNGEE. The CDR3 is 15 residues long. Trimming removed 2 bases at V and 0 bases at J, with 8 bases between. The CDR3 sequence: CASSVGQTNTGELFF. The CDR3 coding sequence is TGTGCCAGCAGCGTCGGACAGACGAACACCGGGGAGCTGTTTTTT.

This sequence joins TRBV29-1 and TRBJ2-7; 7 bases map to TRBD1. This CDR3 region has 11 residues. Germline lookup yields CDR1 SQVTM and CDR2 ANQGSEA. With 6 bases clipped from V and 7 bases from J, the junction kept 6 bases outside the gene matches. The CDR3 spells CSVRQGREQYF. As DNA, the CDR3 is TGCAGCGTGAGACAGGGTCGGGAGCAGTACTTC.

V gene TRBV19 combines with J gene TRBJ2-7; D may be TRBD1 (6 bases). Germline loops: CDR1 LNHDA, CDR2 SQIVND (reference sequence). Deletions cut 4 bases from V and 7 bases from J, with 20 bases between. The CDR3 sequence is 15 residues long. The CDR3 is CASSTQGLVTGEQYF. The CDR3 DNA sequence: TGTGCCAGTAGTACACAGGGTCTAGTCACGGGTGAGCAGTACTTC.

The gene calls are TRBV4-2 and TRBJ2-3; 10 bases match TRBD2. Germline V CDR1 and CDR2: LGHNA, YNFKEQ. The V segment lost 4 bases and the J segment 1 base; nucleotides outside the gene matches: 2. There are 15 residues in the CDR3. The CDR3 loop is CASSLTSGGTDTQYF. CDR3 DNA: TGTGCCAGCAGCCTAACTAGCGGGGGCACAGATACGCAGTATTTT.

This clone came up a few times. V is TRBV6-4 and J is TRBJ2-3; tentative D call: TRBD2 (5 bases). Germline values: CDR1 MRHNA, CDR2 SNTAGT. This CDR3 is built from 15 residues. The germline V and J ends were trimmed by 5 bases and 0 bases, with 12 bases remaining between them. CDR3 coding DNA: TGTGCCAGCAGTCTCAGCGGTGTGAGCACAGATACGCAGTATTTT. This translates into CASSLSGVSTDTQYF.

This clone appeared a few times. CDR3 in DNA: TGTGCCAGCGCCTACAGGGGAGGCGACGAAAAACTGTTTTTT. Translated: CASAYRGGDEKLFF. The chain combines TRBV7-9 with TRBJ1-4; TRBD1 aligns across 7 bases. Germline CDR1 is SEHNR and CDR2 is FQNEAQ (reference sequence). The CDR3 contains 14 residues. J gave up 8 bases and V 8 bases, and 11 bases lay outside the gene matches. The full variable domain, rest sourced from reference TRBV7-9 and TRBJ1-4, is DTGVSQNPRHKITKRGQNVTFRCDPISEHNRLYWYRQTLGQGPEFLTYFQNEAQLEKSRLLSDRFSAERPKGSFSTLEIQRTEQGDSAMYLCASAYRGGDEKLFFGSGTQLSVL.

In this sample, this clone turned up a few times. The rearrangement links TRBV15 to TRBJ1-4; TRBD1 agrees at 8 bases. The V and J ends lost 1 base and 7 bases, in that order; junction bases with no gene match: 2. CDR3 length: 14 residues. CDR1 LNHNV and CDR2 YYDKDF come from the germline V gene (reference sequence). The CDR3 sequence: CATSRGQGSEKLFF. The CDR3 nucleotides are TGTGCCACCAGCAGAGGACAGGGGAGTGAAAAACTGTTTTTT.

The chain recombines TRBV6-4 with TRBJ2-1; 8 positions match TRBD1. Germline CDR1 and CDR2: MRHNA and SNTAGT. The ends lost 5 bases at V and 2 bases at J; junction bases unmatched: 8. The CDR3 contains 16 residues. As DNA, the CDR3 is TGTGCCAGCAGTTTTTCCCAGGGGGCGGCCTACAATGAGCAGTTCTTC. Translating it yields CASSFSQGAAYNEQFF.

The table lists this clone with a count of one. The V and J genes are TRBV16 and TRBJ1-2, with 10 bases lining up with TRBD1. The length of the CDR3 is 17 residues. The germline V gene encodes CDR1 KGHSY and CDR2 FQNENV. Trimming cost V 2 bases and J 3 bases; bases outside gene matches: 9. CDR3 residues: CASSQQSKGQGYYGYTF. The DNA of the CDR3 is TGTGCCAGCAGCCAACAATCTAAGGGACAGGGGTACTATGGCTACACCTTC.

This clone was counted a few times. CDR3: CASSLGLEVYEQYF. In DNA form, the CDR3 reads TGCGCCAGCAGCCTAGGACTAGAGGTCTACGAGCAGTACTTC. The rearrangement joins TRBV5-1 to TRBJ2-7, with TRBD2 matching over 7 bases. CDR3 length: 14 residues. Unmatched junction bases numbered 7, after V lost 4 bases and J lost 3 bases. From germline, CDR1 is SGHRS and CDR2 YFSETQ.

The V call is TRBV6-5, the J call TRBJ2-5; 8 bases are a match to TRBD1. The J call may be faulty, since TRBJ2-7 better matches the DNA end. There are 15 residues in the CDR3. Germline assignment: CDR1 MNHEY and CDR2 SVGAGI. CDR3 sequence reads: CASSYADRALYEQYF. The CDR3 bases are TGTGCCAGCAGTTACGCGGACAGGGCCCTCTACGAGCAGTACTTC.

The chain has TRBV7-9 and TRBJ2-7; 7 nucleotides line up with TRBD2. Germline V gene data show CDR1 as SEHNR and CDR2 as FQNEAQ (reference sequence). The CDR3 runs 15 residues. V was pared by 5 bases and J by 3 bases, with 10 bases of the junction left unmatched. CDR3 bases: TGTGCCAGCAGCCACGGACTAGGTGGGATCTACGAGCAGTACTTC. Translation gives CASSHGLGGIYEQYF. The full variable domain, with the rest looked up from reference TRBV7-9 and TRBJ2-7, is DTGVSQNPRHKITKRGQNVTFRCDPISEHNRLYWYRQTLGQGPEFLTYFQNEAQLEKSRLLSDRFSAERPKGSFSTLEIQRTEQGDSAMYLCASSHGLGGIYEQYFGPGTRLTVT.

This clone came up once. The gene calls are TRBV6-6 and TRBJ2-1, with 8 bases fitting TRBD1. With 8 bases clipped from V and 1 base from J, the junction kept 4 bases outside the gene matches. The CDR3 has 14 residues. The germline CDR1 and CDR2 sequences are MNHNY and SVGAGI (reference sequence). This CDR3 reads CASGQGNSYNEQFF. The CDR3 DNA sequence: TGTGCCAGCGGACAGGGAAATTCCTACAATGAGCAGTTCTTC.

This chain joins TRBV7-9 and TRBJ2-5, with D perhaps TRBD1 (6 bases). The J call is in doubt because the DNA end fits TRBJ2-7 better. The germline V gene has CDR1 SEHNR and CDR2 FQNEAQ (reference sequence). This CDR3 region has 12 residues. As DNA, the CDR3 is TGTGCCAGCAGCCAGACAGGCTACGAGCAGTACTTC. Its translation is CASSQTGYEQYF.

This chain connects TRBV7-2 to TRBJ2-7; TRBD2 matches at 9 bases. Germline loops: CDR1 SGHTA, CDR2 FQGNSA. V was pared by 2 bases and J by 4 bases, with 9 bases of the junction left unmatched. CDR3 length equals 16 residues. CDR3 DNA sequence: TGTGCCAGCAGCTTATATCGGCTAGCGGGGCAATACGAGCAGTACTTC. This translates into CASSLYRLAGQYEQYF. The variable domain in full, with the rest retrieved from reference TRBV7-2 and TRBJ2-7, is GAGVSQSPSNKVTEKGKDVELRCDPISGHTALYWYRQSLGQGLEFLIYFQGNSAPDKSGLPSDRFSAERTGGSVSTLTIQRTQQEDSAVYLCASSLYRLAGQYEQYFGPGTRLTVT.